This T cell receptor (beta chain) was profiled in a study of CXCR3-negative and CXCR3-positive naive CD8 T cells. The length of the CDR3 is 16 residues. Germline loops: CDR1 MDHEN, CDR2 SYDVKM. UMI-labeled 5' RACE TRB cDNA libraries were prepared from the cells. Each CDR3 protein gets one entry in TCRdb, which reprocessed the 5' RACE reads and gives no DNA. The sample data list roughly 100,000 distinct CDR3 sequences. Study results and caveats: TRB CDR3 hydrophobicity was greater in CXCR3-positive naive cells than in CXCR3-negative naive cells.

Note on this clonotype: Its antigen is still unknown.

CD45RO-CCR7+CD27+CD95- was the phenotype of naive CD8+ T cells. The V and J genes are TRBV28 and TRBJ2-3; TCRdb's D gene call, TRBD1, goes unchecked for lack of DNA. This sequence originates from a human donor in good health. Some clones in this sample may be carry-over from other donors' samples. Input material: naive CXCR3+ CD8+ T cells from blood. The subset was: CD45RO-CCR7+CD27+CD95- naive CD8+ T cells expressing CXCR3 (TNR3+). This CDR3 is CASSSLSNGYTDTQYF.